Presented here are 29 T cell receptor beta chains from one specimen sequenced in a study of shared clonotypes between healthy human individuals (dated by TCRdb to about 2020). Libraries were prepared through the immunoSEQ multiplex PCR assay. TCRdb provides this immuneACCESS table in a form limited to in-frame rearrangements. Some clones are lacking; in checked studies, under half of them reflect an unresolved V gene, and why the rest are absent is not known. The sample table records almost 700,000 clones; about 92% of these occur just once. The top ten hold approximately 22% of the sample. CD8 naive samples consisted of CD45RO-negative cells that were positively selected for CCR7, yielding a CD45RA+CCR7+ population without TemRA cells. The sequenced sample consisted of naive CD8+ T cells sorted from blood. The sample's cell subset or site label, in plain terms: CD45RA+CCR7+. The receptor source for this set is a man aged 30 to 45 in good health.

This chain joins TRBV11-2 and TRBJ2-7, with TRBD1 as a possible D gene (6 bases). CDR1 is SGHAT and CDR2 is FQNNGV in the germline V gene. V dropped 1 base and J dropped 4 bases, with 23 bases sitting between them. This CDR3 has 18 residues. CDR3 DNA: TGTGCCAGCAGCTTAGGAGGGACACCTAAGGCGGCCTTTTACGAGCAGTACTTC. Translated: CASSLGGTPKAAFYEQYF. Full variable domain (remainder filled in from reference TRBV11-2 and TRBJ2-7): EAGVAQSPRYKIIEKRQSVAFWCNPISGHATLYWYQQILGQGPKLLIQFQNNGVVDDSQLPKDRFSAERLKGVDSTLKIQPAKLEDSAVYLCASSLGGTPKAAFYEQYFGPGTRLTVT.

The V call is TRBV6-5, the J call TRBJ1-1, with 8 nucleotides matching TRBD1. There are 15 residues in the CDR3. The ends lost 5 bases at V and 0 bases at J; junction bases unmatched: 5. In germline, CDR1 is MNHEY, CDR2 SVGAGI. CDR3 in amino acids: CASSPFRGLNTEAFF. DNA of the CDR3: TGTGCCAGCAGTCCTTTCAGGGGGCTGAACACTGAAGCTTTCTTT.

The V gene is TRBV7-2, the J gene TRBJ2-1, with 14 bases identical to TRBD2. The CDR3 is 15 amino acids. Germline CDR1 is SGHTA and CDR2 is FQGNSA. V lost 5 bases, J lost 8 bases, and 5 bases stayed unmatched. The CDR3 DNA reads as TGTGCCAGCAGCGACCGGACTAGCGGGAGGTATGAGCAGTTCTTC. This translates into CASSDRTSGRYEQFF.

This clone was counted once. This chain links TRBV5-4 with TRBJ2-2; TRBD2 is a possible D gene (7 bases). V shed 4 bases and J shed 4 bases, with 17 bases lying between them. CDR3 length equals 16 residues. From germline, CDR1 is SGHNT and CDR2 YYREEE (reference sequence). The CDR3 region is CASSTAGQRVTGELFF. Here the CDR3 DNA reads TGTGCCAGCAGCACAGCGGGACAACGTGTCACCGGGGAGCTGTTTTTT.

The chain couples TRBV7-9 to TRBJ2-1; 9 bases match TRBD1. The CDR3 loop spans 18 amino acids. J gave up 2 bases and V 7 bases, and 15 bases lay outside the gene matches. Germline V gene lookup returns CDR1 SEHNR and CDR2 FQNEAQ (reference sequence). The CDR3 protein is CASNKPLGQGVPYNEQFF. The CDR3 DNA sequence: TGTGCCAGCAACAAACCCCTGGGACAGGGTGTCCCCTACAATGAGCAGTTCTTC.

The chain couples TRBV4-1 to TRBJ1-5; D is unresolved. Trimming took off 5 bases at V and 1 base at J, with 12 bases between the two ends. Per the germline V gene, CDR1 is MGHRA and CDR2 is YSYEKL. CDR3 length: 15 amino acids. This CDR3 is CASSAAQASNQPQHF. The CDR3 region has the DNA TGCGCCAGCAGCGCAGCCCAAGCGAGCAATCAGCCCCAGCATTTT.

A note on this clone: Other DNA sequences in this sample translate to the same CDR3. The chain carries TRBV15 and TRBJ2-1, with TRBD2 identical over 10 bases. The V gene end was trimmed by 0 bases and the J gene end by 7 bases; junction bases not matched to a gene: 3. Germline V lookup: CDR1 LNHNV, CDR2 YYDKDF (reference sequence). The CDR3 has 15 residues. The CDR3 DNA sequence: TGTGCCACCAGCAGAGATCGGACTAGCGGAAATGAGCAGTTCTTC. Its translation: CATSRDRTSGNEQFF.

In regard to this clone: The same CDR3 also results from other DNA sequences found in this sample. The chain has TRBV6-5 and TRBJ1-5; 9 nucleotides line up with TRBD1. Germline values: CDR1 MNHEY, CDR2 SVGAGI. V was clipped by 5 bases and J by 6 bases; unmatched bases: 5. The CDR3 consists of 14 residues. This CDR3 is CASSLGQGSQPQHF. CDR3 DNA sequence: TGTGCCAGCAGTCTGGGACAGGGAAGTCAGCCCCAGCATTTT.

CDR3 region: CASRAGNTEAFF. For the CDR3, the DNA is TGTGCCAGCAGGGCAGGGAACACTGAAGCTTTCTTT. The chain couples TRBV6-5 to TRBJ1-1; D unresolved. CDR1 MNHEY and CDR2 SVGAGI come from the germline V gene. The germline V and J ends were trimmed by 6 bases and 1 base, with 6 bases remaining between them. The CDR3 extends over 12 amino acids.

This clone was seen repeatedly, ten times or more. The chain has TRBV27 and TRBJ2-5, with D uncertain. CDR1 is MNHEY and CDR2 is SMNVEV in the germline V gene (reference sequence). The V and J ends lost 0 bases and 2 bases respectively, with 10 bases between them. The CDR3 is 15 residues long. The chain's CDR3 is CASSLSISFQETQYF. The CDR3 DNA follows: TGTGCCAGCAGTTTATCGATTTCCTTTCAAGAGACCCAGTACTTC.

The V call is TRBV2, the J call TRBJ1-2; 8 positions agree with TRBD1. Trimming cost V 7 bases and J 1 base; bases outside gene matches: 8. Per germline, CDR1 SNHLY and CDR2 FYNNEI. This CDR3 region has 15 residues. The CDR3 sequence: CASTNWDRFNYGYTF. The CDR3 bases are TGTGCCAGCACCAATTGGGACAGGTTTAACTATGGCTACACCTTC.

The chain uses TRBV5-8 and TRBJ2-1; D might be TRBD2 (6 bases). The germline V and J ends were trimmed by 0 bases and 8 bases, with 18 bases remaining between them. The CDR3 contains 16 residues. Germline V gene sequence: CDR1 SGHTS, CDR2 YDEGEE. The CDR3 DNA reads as TGTGCCAGCAGCTTGGAAGGCGGGGCGCGGGTGTATGAGCAGTTCTTC. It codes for CASSLEGGARVYEQFF. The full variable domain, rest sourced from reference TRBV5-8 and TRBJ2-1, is EAGVTQSPTHLIKTRGQQATLRCSPISGHTSVYWYQQALGLGLQFLLWYDEGEERNRGNFPPRFSGRQFPNYSSELNVNALELEDSALYLCASSLEGGARVYEQFFGPGTRLTVL.

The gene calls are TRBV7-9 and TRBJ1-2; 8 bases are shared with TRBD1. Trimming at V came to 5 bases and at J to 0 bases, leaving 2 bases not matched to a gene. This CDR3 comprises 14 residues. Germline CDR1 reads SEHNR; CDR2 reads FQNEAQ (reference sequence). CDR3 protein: CASSRTGPNYGYTF. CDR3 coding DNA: TGTGCCAGCAGCCGGACAGGGCCTAACTATGGCTACACCTTC.

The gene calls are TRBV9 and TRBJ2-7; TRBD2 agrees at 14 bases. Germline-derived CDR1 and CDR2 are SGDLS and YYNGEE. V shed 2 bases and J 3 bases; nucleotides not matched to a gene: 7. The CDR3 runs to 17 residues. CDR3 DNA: TGTGCCAGCAGCGTCACCGGGACTAGCGGGAGTCACTACGAGCAGTACTTC. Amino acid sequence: CASSVTGTSGSHYEQYF.

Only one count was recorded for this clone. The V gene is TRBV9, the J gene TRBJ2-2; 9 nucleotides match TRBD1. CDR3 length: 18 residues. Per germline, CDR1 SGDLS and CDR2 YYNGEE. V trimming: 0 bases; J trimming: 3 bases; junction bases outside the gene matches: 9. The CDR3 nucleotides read TGTGCCAGCAGCGTAGACGGGACAGGGATTATGTACACCGGGGAGCTGTTTTTT. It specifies CASSVDGTGIMYTGELFF.

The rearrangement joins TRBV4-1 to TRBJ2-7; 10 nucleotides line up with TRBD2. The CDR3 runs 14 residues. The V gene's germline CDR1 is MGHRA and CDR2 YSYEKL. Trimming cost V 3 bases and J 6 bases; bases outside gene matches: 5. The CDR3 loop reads CASSQDLAGVEQYF. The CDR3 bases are TGCGCCAGCAGCCAGGACCTAGCGGGAGTCGAGCAGTACTTC.

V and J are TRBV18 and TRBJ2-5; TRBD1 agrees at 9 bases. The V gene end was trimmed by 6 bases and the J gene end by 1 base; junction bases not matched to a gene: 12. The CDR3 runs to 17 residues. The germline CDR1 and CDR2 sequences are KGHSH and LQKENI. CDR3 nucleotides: TGTGCCAGCTCGCACTTACCGGGACAGGGCCCCCAAGAGACCCAGTACTTC. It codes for CASSHLPGQGPQETQYF. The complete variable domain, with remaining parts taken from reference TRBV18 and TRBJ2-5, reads NAGVMQNPRHLVRRRGQEARLRCSPMKGHSHVYWYRQLPEEGLKFMVYLQKENIIDESGMPKERFSAEFPKEGPSILRIQQVVRGDSAAYFCASSHLPGQGPQETQYFGPGTRLLVL.

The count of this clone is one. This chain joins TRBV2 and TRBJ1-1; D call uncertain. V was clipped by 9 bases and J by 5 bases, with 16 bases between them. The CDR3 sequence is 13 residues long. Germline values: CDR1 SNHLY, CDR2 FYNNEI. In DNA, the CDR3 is TGTGCCAGTCCAGGCGGGAGGAATACTGAAGCTTTCTTT. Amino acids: CASPGGRNTEAFF.

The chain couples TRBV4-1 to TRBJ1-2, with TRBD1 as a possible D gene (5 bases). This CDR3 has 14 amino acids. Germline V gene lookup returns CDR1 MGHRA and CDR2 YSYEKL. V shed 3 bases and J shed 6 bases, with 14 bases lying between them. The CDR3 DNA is TGCGCCAGCAGCCAGGGAGGGGAATCGGATGGCTACACCTTC. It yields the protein CASSQGGESDGYTF.

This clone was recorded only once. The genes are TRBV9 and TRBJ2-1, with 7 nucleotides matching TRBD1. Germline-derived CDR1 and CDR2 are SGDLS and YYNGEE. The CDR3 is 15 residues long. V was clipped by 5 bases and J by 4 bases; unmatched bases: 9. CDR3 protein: CASRAAGTEYNEQFF. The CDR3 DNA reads TGTGCCAGCAGAGCGGCCGGGACAGAGTACAATGAGCAGTTCTTC.

This chain's CDR3 is CASSYEVNTGELFF. CDR3 DNA sequence: TGTGCCAGCAGTTACGAAGTGAACACCGGGGAGCTGTTTTTT. This chain connects TRBV6-6 to TRBJ2-2, with no clear D. V was clipped by 2 bases and J by 1 base, with 5 bases between them. This CDR3 has 14 amino acids. Looked up from germline, CDR1 is MNHNY and CDR2 is SVGAGI (reference sequence).

As DNA, the CDR3 is TGTGCCTTCGAGCTCAGGACAGGGTGCGAGCAGTACTTC. Protein: CAFELRTGCEQYF. The genes are TRBV21-1 and TRBJ2-7; TRBD1, the D gene given by the table, was not confirmed from the DNA. TRBV21-1 counts as a pseudogene. CDR3 length: 13 amino acids.

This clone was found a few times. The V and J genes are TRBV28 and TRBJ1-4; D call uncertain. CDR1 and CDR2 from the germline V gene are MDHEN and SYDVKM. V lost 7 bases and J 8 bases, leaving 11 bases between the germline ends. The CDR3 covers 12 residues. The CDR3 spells CASNGLREKLFF. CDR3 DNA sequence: TGTGCCAGCAATGGGCTCAGGGAAAAACTGTTTTTT.

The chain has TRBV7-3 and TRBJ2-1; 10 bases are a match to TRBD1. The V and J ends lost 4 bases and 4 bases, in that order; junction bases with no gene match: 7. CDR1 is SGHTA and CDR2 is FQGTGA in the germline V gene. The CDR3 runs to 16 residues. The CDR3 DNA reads TGTGCCAGCAGCTGGGGGCTGGGACAGGGGTACAATGAGCAGTTCTTC. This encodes CASSWGLGQGYNEQFF.

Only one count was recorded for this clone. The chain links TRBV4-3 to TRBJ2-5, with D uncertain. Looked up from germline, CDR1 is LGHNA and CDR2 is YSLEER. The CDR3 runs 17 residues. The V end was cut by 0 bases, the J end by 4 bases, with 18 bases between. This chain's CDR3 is CASSQDSSGPPGETQYF. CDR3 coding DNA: TGCGCCAGCAGCCAAGACTCTTCTGGCCCTCCGGGAGAGACCCAGTACTTC.

CDR3 residues: CASSQIRGLWTEAFF. The CDR3 nucleotides are TGCGCCAGCAGCCAAATCAGGGGGCTTTGGACTGAAGCTTTCTTT. This chain joins TRBV4-1 and TRBJ1-1; TRBD1 agrees at 8 bases. This CDR3 region has 15 residues. Germline trimming cut 2 bases from V and 5 bases from J; bases unmatched to any gene: 7. The germline gives CDR1 MGHRA, CDR2 YSYEKL.

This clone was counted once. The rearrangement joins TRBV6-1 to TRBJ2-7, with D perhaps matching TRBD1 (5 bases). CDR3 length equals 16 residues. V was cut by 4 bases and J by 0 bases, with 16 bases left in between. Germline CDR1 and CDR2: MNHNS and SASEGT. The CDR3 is CASSAGTGQGSYEQYF. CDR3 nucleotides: TGTGCCAGCAGTGCCGGTACGGGTCAGGGCTCCTACGAGCAGTACTTC.

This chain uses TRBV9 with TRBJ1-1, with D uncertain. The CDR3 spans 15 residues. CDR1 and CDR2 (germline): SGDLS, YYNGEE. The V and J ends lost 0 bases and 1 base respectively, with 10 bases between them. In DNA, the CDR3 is TGTGCCAGCAGCGTAGGTAACCCCTGGAACACTGAAGCTTTCTTT. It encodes CASSVGNPWNTEAFF.

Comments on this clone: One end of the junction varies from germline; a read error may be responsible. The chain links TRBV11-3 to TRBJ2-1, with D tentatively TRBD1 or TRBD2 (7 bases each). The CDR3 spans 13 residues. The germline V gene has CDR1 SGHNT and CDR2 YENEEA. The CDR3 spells CASSLEGASGQFF. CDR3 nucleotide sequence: TGTGCCAGCAGCCTAGAGGGGGCTAGCGGGCAGTTCTTC.